One and the same sample provided the 3 T cell receptor beta chains below, sequenced in a study of T cells in Graves' hyperthyroidism and ophthalmopathy. Amplification of TCR beta CDR3 regions was performed using RNA transcripts as template. Using the HTBI primer set, a first-round RT-PCR was run on the TCR CDR3. From the multiplex PCR reads, TCRdb called clonotypes with MiXCR, one entry per CDR3 protein. There are about 500,000 distinct CDR3 sequences in the sample; 40% to 50% occur only once, and around two fifths lies in the top ten. The sample was peripheral blood or thyroid tissue (not recorded which). All receptors come from an adult woman with Graves' disease, either hyperthyroidism or ophthalmopathy (not recorded which).

This clonotype was counted between two and nine times. The gene calls are TRBV7-3 and TRBJ1-2; TRBD1 matches at 7 bases. This CDR3 region has 13 residues. J gave up 6 bases and V 6 bases, and 7 bases lay outside the gene matches. Germline values: CDR1 SGHTA, CDR2 FQGTGA. The CDR3 reads CASSRTGTDGYTF. In nucleotides, the CDR3 is TGTGCCAGCAGTAGAACCGGGACAGATGGCTACACCTTC.

This clonotype has at least ten counts. The chain combines TRBV7-2 with TRBJ1-2, with TRBD1 as a possible D gene (5 bases). The V gene's germline CDR1 is SGHTA and CDR2 FQGNSA. CDR3 length: 15 residues. V lost 3 bases to trimming and J lost 2 bases, with 13 bases between them. CDR3 DNA: TGTGCCAGCAGCTTGGAGGGGACGGAGAACTATGGCTACACCTTC. Residues: CASSLEGTENYGYTF.

This clonotype was seen ten or more times. The CDR3: CASSYRAGRGTFF. CDR3 sequence (DNA): TGTGCCAGCAGTTACCGTGCGGGCCGCGGGACTTTCTTT. The rearrangement links TRBV6-6 to TRBJ1-1, with unresolved D. Between the trimmed V and J ends, which lost 2 bases and 12 bases, there was a span of 16 bases. The CDR3 is 13 residues long. Looked up from germline, CDR1 is MNHNY and CDR2 is SVGAGI (reference sequence).